This T cell receptor beta chain was observed in a study of blood T cell repertoires in COVID-19. Study summary: COVID-19 samples, acute and convalescent, were from the United States, Italy and Spain. PBMCs, B-cell-depleted T cells, or T cells provided the cDNA or gDNA that made up the material.

In the authors' workflow: Estimated nucleated cell counts came from reference gene primer amplification. Sequencing used immunoSEQ multiplex PCR; TCRdb keeps in-frame clones, though not all of them. V, J and clone size were drawn from that table, and D and trimming were deduced from the DNA. The sample shows under 150,000 clones, about 87% of them seen only once. The length of the CDR3 is 13 residues. From germline, CDR1 is KGHSH and CDR2 LQKENI. V was pared by 5 bases and J by 8 bases, with 15 bases between. What was sequenced was peripheral blood. The chain combines TRBV18 with TRBJ1-2; tentative D call: TRBD1 (6 bases). The receptor was derived from a human donor in a cohort sampled during active COVID-19. This CDR3 reads CASSTYGQPGYTF. DNA of the CDR3: TGTGCCAGCTCAACCTATGGACAGCCGGGCTACACCTTC.